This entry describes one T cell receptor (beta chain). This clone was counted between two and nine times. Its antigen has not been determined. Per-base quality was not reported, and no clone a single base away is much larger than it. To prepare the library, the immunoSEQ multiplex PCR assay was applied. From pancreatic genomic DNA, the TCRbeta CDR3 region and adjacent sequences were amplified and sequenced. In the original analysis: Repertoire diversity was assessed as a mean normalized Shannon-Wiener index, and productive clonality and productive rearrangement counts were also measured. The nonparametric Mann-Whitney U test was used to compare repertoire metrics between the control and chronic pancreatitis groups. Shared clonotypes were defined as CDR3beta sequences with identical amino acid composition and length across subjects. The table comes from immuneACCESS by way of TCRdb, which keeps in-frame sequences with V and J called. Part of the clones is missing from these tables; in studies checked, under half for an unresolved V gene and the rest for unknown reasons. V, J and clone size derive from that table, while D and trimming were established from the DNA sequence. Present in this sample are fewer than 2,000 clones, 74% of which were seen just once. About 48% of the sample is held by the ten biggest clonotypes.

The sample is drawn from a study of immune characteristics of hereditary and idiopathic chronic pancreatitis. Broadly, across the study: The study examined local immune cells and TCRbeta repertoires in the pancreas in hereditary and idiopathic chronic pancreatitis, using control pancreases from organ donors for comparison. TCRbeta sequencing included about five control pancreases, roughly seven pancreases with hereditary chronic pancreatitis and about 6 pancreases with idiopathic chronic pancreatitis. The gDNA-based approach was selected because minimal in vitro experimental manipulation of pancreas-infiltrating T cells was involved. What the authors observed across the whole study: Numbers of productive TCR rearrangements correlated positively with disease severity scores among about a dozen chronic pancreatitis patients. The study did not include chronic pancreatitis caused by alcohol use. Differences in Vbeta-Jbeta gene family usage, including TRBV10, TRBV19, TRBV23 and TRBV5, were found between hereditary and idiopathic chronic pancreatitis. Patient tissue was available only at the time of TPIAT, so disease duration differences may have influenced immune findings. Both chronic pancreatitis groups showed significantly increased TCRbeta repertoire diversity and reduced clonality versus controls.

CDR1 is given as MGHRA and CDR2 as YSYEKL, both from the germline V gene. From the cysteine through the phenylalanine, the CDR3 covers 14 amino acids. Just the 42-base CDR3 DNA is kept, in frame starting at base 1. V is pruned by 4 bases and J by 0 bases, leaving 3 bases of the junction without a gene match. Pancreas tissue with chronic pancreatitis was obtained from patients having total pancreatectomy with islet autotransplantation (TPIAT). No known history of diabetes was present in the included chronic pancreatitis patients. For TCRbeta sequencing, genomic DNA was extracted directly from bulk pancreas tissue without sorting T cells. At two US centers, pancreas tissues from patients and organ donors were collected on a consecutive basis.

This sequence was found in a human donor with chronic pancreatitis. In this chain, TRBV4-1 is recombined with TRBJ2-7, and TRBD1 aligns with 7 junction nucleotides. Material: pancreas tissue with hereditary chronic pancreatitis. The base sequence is TGCGCCAGCAGCCCAGGACAGGCCTCCTACGAGCAGTACTTC. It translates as CASSPGQASYEQYF.